This is a list of T cell receptor beta chains from one sample in a study of T-cell reconstitution after alpha-beta-depleted transplantation in children. TCRdb called the PCR reads again in MiXCR, with one record for every CDR3 protein. The sample lists over 100,000 distinct CDR3 sequences; around a tenth were seen once. The source material was PBMCs, sampled before TCRalphabeta/CD19-depleted stem cell transplant. All receptors derive from a boy between 2 and 10 years old with acute lymphoblastic leukemia, due to receive a stem cell transplant. Both conserved end residues are part of each CDR3. A D gene is named only where the DNA matches it firmly. Not all rows give a size; the values are once, few, many and, for expanded clones, a class.

V gene: TRBV7-2; J gene: TRBJ2-7; D gene: NA; clone size: many; CDR3 protein: CASSSRDTAREQYF; CDR3 DNA: TGTGCCAGCAGCTCCCGGGACACTGCACGGGAGCAGTACTTC
V gene: TRBV29-1; J gene: TRBJ1-1; D gene: NA; clone size: NA; CDR3 protein: CSVVVNRAAEAFF; CDR3 DNA: TGCAGCGTTGTGGTCAACAGGGCCGCTGAAGCTTTCTTT
V gene: TRBV7-6; J gene: TRBJ1-6; D gene: NA; clone size: few; CDR3 protein: CASSLEADQTFLHF; CDR3 DNA: TGTGCCAGCAGCTTAGAAGCGGACCAAACTTTCCTCCACTTT
V gene: TRBV20-1; J gene: TRBJ2-7; D gene: NA; clone size: NA; CDR3 protein: CSARGDSYEQYF; CDR3 DNA: TGCAGTGCTAGAGGGGACTCCTACGAGCAGTACTTC
V gene: TRBV5-1; J gene: TRBJ2-6; D gene: NA; clone size: few; CDR3 protein: CASSLGDNRGANVLTF; CDR3 DNA: TGCGCCAGCAGCTTGGGAGACAACCGTGGGGCCAACGTCCTGACTTTC
V gene: TRBV25-1; J gene: TRBJ1-1; D gene: TRBD1; clone size: NA; CDR3 protein: CASASDRANTEAFF; CDR3 DNA: TGTGCCAGCGCTTCCGACAGGGCGAACACTGAAGCTTTCTTT
V gene: TRBV6-5; J gene: TRBJ1-6; D gene: TRBD1; clone size: many; CDR3 protein: CASSWDRNNSPLHF; CDR3 DNA: TGTGCCAGCAGTTGGGACAGGAACAATTCACCCCTCCACTTT
V gene: TRBV10-2; J gene: TRBJ1-4; D gene: TRBD1; clone size: NA; CDR3 protein: CASSESGRGRTNEKLFF; CDR3 DNA: TGCGCCAGCAGTGAGTCTGGCAGGGGGCGGACTAATGAAAAACTGTTTTTT
V gene: TRBV7-9; J gene: TRBJ1-3; D gene: NA; clone size: few; CDR3 protein: CASSLIQVANTIYF; CDR3 DNA: TGTGCCAGCAGCTTAATACAGGTGGCGAACACCATATATTTT
V gene: TRBV5-1; J gene: TRBJ2-2; D gene: NA; clone size: NA; CDR3 protein: CASSLANGGRELFF; CDR3 DNA: TGCGCCAGCAGCTTGGCCAATGGTGGCAGGGAGCTGTTTTTT
V gene: TRBV7-8; J gene: TRBJ2-5; D gene: NA; clone size: NA; CDR3 protein: CASSLWRREETQYF; CDR3 DNA: TGTGCCAGCAGCTTATGGCGTCGAGAAGAGACCCAGTACTTC
V gene: TRBV5-1; J gene: TRBJ1-1; D gene: NA; clone size: few; CDR3 protein: CASSYPSTEAFF; CDR3 DNA: TGCGCCAGCAGCTATCCCAGCACTGAAGCTTTCTTT
V gene: TRBV12-3/TRBV12-4; J gene: TRBJ1-4; D gene: TRBD1; clone size: NA; CDR3 protein: CASRSRDRGPLTEKLFF; CDR3 DNA: TGTGCCAGCAGGTCTCGGGACAGGGGGCCGTTGACTGAAAAACTGTTTTTT
V gene: TRBV12-3/TRBV12-4; J gene: TRBJ1-2; D gene: NA; clone size: few; CDR3 protein: CASGLRGANGYTF; CDR3 DNA: TGTGCCAGCGGACTTCGGGGGGCGAATGGCTACACCTTC
V gene: TRBV5-1; J gene: TRBJ2-2; D gene: TRBD2; clone size: NA; CDR3 protein: CASSLVAGQNTGELFF; CDR3 DNA: TGCGCCAGCAGCTTGGTAGCGGGACAGAACACCGGGGAGCTGTTTTTT
V gene: TRBV7-9; J gene: TRBJ2-3; D gene: TRBD1; clone size: NA; CDR3 protein: CASSLGDRGPDTQYF; CDR3 DNA: TGTGCCAGCAGCTTAGGGGACAGGGGTCCAGATACGCAGTATTTT
V gene: TRBV20-1; J gene: TRBJ2-3; D gene: TRBD2; clone size: NA; CDR3 protein: CSASTSAGSDTQYF; CDR3 DNA: TGCAGTGCTTCGACTAGCGCGGGTTCGGATACGCAGTATTTT
V gene: TRBV5-6; J gene: TRBJ1-4; D gene: NA; clone size: many; CDR3 protein: CASSLYGYKEKLFF; CDR3 DNA: TGTGCCAGCAGCTTGTATGGGTATAAAGAAAAACTGTTTTTT
V gene: TRBV7-8; J gene: TRBJ2-7; D gene: NA; clone size: few; CDR3 protein: CASCPRRASSYEQYF; CDR3 DNA: TGTGCCAGCTGCCCCAGGCGGGCCAGCTCCTACGAGCAGTACTTC
V gene: TRBV20-1; J gene: TRBJ1-5; D gene: NA; clone size: few; CDR3 protein: CSARVDSLGGPQHF; CDR3 DNA: TGCAGTGCTAGAGTTGACTCTTTGGGGGGGCCCCAGCATTTT
V gene: TRBV5-1; J gene: TRBJ1-1; D gene: NA; clone size: NA; CDR3 protein: CASSSPGKSVTAFF; CDR3 DNA: TGCGCCAGCAGCTCCCCGGGCAAGTCAGTTACGGCTTTCTTT
V gene: TRBV7-9; J gene: TRBJ1-4; D gene: TRBD1; clone size: few; CDR3 protein: CASSHGGQVNEKLFF; CDR3 DNA: TGTGCCAGCAGCCATGGGGGACAGGTTAATGAAAAACTGTTTTTT
V gene: TRBV5-1; J gene: TRBJ2-4; D gene: TRBD1; clone size: few; CDR3 protein: CASSLGGTGQNIQYF; CDR3 DNA: TGCGCCAGCAGCTTGGGCGGGACAGGGCAAAACATTCAGTACTTC
V gene: TRBV5-5; J gene: TRBJ2-7; D gene: TRBD2; clone size: few; CDR3 protein: CASSVGRAGSYEQYF; CDR3 DNA: TGTGCCAGCAGCGTGGGGAGGGCTGGATCCTACGAGCAGTACTTC
V gene: TRBV6-5; J gene: TRBJ2-3; D gene: NA; clone size: NA; CDR3 protein: CASRRGAYTDTQYF; CDR3 DNA: TGTGCCAGCCGGAGGGGCGCATACACAGATACGCAGTATTTT
V gene: TRBV5-6; J gene: TRBJ2-3; D gene: NA; clone size: many; CDR3 protein: CASSFRGATDTQYF; CDR3 DNA: TGTGCCAGCAGCTTCAGGGGGGCCACAGATACGCAGTATTTT
V gene: TRBV20-1; J gene: TRBJ1-6; D gene: TRBD1; clone size: NA; CDR3 protein: CSARSRQGQSSYNSPLHF; CDR3 DNA: TGCAGTGCTAGATCCCGACAGGGGCAGAGCTCCTATAATTCACCCCTCCACTTT
V gene: TRBV28; J gene: TRBJ1-6; D gene: NA; clone size: few; CDR3 protein: CASSWGDSSPLHF; CDR3 DNA: TGTGCCAGCAGCTGGGGGGATAGTTCACCCCTCCACTTT
V gene: TRBV29-1; J gene: TRBJ1-1; D gene: TRBD1; clone size: once; CDR3 protein: CSAWDRGYTEAFF; CDR3 DNA: TGCAGCGCTTGGGACAGGGGGTATACTGAAGCTTTCTTT
V gene: TRBV6-1; J gene: TRBJ1-2; D gene: NA; clone size: few; CDR3 protein: CASSEREIYGYTF; CDR3 DNA: TGTGCCAGCAGTGAAAGGGAGATCTATGGCTACACCTTC
V gene: TRBV7-3; J gene: TRBJ2-2; D gene: NA; clone size: many; CDR3 protein: CASSAQGAAGELFF; CDR3 DNA: TGTGCCAGCAGCGCACAGGGTGCCGCCGGGGAGCTGTTTTTT
V gene: TRBV5-1; J gene: TRBJ2-5; D gene: TRBD1; clone size: few; CDR3 protein: CASSPGQGQETQYF; CDR3 DNA: TGCGCCAGCAGCCCGGGACAGGGGCAAGAGACCCAGTACTTC
V gene: TRBV10-3; J gene: TRBJ2-2; D gene: TRBD2; clone size: NA; CDR3 protein: CAISASGSGTGELFF; CDR3 DNA: TGTGCCATCAGTGCTAGCGGGAGTGGAACCGGGGAGCTGTTTTTT
V gene: TRBV11-3; J gene: TRBJ2-2; D gene: TRBD2; clone size: few; CDR3 protein: CASSFSSGRAYGELFF; CDR3 DNA: TGTGCCAGCAGCTTCTCTAGCGGGAGGGCCTACGGGGAGCTGTTTTTT
V gene: TRBV19; J gene: TRBJ2-6; D gene: NA; clone size: NA; CDR3 protein: CASSKRLSGANVLTF; CDR3 DNA: TGTGCCAGTAGTAAACGGCTCTCTGGGGCCAACGTCCTGACTTTC
V gene: TRBV11-2; J gene: TRBJ2-5; D gene: NA; clone size: few; CDR3 protein: CASSPGLLQETQYF; CDR3 DNA: TGTGCCAGCAGCCCGGGACTGCTCCAAGAGACCCAGTACTTC
V gene: TRBV7-3; J gene: TRBJ2-3; D gene: TRBD1; clone size: many; CDR3 protein: CASSPGQGTGQYF; CDR3 DNA: TGTGCCAGCAGCCCAGGCCAGGGGACAGGGCAGTATTTT
V gene: TRBV20-1; J gene: TRBJ2-5; D gene: NA; clone size: few; CDR3 protein: CSARRLQETQYF; CDR3 DNA: TGCAGTGCTAGGCGGCTACAAGAGACCCAGTACTTC
V gene: TRBV5-4; J gene: TRBJ2-4; D gene: TRBD1; clone size: many; CDR3 protein: CASSLFRRQGRSRGENIQYF; CDR3 DNA: TGTGCCAGCAGCTTGTTCAGGAGACAGGGGAGAAGCAGAGGTGAAAACATTCAGTACTTC
V gene: TRBV20-1; J gene: TRBJ2-7; D gene: NA; clone size: NA; CDR3 protein: CSASRPSREQYF; CDR3 DNA: TGCAGTGCTAGTAGGCCCTCGCGCGAGCAGTACTTC
V gene: TRBV28; J gene: TRBJ2-7; D gene: NA; clone size: few; CDR3 protein: CASSPHLRYEQYF; CDR3 DNA: TGTGCCAGCAGTCCCCACCTTCGTTACGAGCAGTACTTC
V gene: TRBV20-1; J gene: TRBJ2-5; D gene: TRBD1; clone size: few; CDR3 protein: CSTRGQETQYF; CDR3 DNA: TGCAGTACCAGGGGGCAAGAGACCCAGTACTTC
V gene: TRBV7-8; J gene: TRBJ2-3; D gene: TRBD2; clone size: NA; CDR3 protein: CASTAMGLAGGGDTQYF; CDR3 DNA: TGTGCCAGCACAGCAATGGGGCTAGCGGGAGGCGGAGATACGCAGTATTTT
V gene: TRBV27; J gene: TRBJ2-7; D gene: NA; clone size: few; CDR3 protein: CASRTGPSPTYEQYF; CDR3 DNA: TGTGCCAGCAGGACGGGACCGAGCCCCACCTACGAGCAGTACTTC
V gene: TRBV27; J gene: TRBJ2-3; D gene: TRBD2; clone size: NA; CDR3 protein: CASSLGLAGGCTDTQYF; CDR3 DNA: TGTGCCAGCAGTTTAGGACTAGCGGGAGGATGCACAGATACGCAGTATTTT
V gene: TRBV6-5; J gene: TRBJ1-5; D gene: NA; clone size: many; CDR3 protein: CASSYSQYSNQPQHF; CDR3 DNA: TGTGCCAGCAGTTACTCACAATATAGCAATCAGCCCCAGCATTTT
V gene: TRBV28; J gene: TRBJ1-4; D gene: NA; clone size: NA; CDR3 protein: CASSLMGVREKLFF; CDR3 DNA: TGTGCCAGCAGTTTAATGGGGGTGAGGGAAAAACTGTTTTTT
V gene: TRBV7-9; J gene: TRBJ2-1; D gene: TRBD1; clone size: NA; CDR3 protein: CASSRLTGQGRTNEQFF; CDR3 DNA: TGTGCCAGCAGCCGATTAACGGGACAGGGGAGGACCAATGAGCAGTTCTTC
V gene: TRBV7-6; J gene: TRBJ1-1; D gene: NA; clone size: many; CDR3 protein: CASSPSGDREAFF; CDR3 DNA: TGTGCCAGCAGCCCTTCGGGGGACCGTGAAGCTTTCTTT
V gene: TRBV7-6; J gene: TRBJ2-1; D gene: NA; clone size: many; CDR3 protein: CASSLGASRGGEQFF; CDR3 DNA: TGTGCCAGCAGCTTAGGGGCTAGCCGAGGGGGTGAGCAGTTCTTC
V gene: TRBV20-1; J gene: TRBJ2-3; D gene: NA; clone size: few; CDR3 protein: CSAPRADTQYF; CDR3 DNA: TGCAGTGCCCCCCGGGCAGATACGCAGTATTTT
V gene: TRBV7-3; J gene: TRBJ2-3; D gene: NA; clone size: many; CDR3 protein: CASSPGPTTMNTQYF; CDR3 DNA: TGTGCCAGCAGCCCGGGCCCTACAACAATGAATACGCAGTATTTT
V gene: TRBV20-1; J gene: TRBJ2-5; D gene: TRBD2; clone size: few; CDR3 protein: CSARTSGTHGQYF; CDR3 DNA: TGCAGTGCCAGGACTAGCGGGACGCATGGCCAGTACTTC
V gene: TRBV11-2; J gene: TRBJ2-1; D gene: NA; clone size: many; CDR3 protein: CASSFSRIGYNEQFF; CDR3 DNA: TGTGCCAGCAGCTTCTCCCGAATCGGGTACAATGAGCAGTTCTTC
V gene: TRBV5-1; J gene: TRBJ2-6; D gene: NA; clone size: few; CDR3 protein: CASSEFLPVLESSGANVLTF; CDR3 DNA: TGCGCCAGCAGCGAATTTCTACCTGTATTAGAAAGCTCTGGGGCCAACGTCCTGACTTTC